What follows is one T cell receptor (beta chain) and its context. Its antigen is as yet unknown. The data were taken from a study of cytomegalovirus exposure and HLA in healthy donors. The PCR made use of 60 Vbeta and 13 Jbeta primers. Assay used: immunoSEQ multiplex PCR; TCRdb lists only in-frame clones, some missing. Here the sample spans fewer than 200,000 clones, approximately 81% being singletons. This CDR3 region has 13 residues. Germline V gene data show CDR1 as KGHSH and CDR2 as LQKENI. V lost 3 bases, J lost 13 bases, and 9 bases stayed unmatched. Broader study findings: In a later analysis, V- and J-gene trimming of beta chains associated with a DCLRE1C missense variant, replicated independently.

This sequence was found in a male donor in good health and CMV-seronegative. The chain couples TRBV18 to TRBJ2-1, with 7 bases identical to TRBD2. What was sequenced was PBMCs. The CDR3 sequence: CASSPKAGVHQFF. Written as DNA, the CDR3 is TGTGCCAGCTCACCGAAGGCGGGAGTCCATCAGTTCTTC.